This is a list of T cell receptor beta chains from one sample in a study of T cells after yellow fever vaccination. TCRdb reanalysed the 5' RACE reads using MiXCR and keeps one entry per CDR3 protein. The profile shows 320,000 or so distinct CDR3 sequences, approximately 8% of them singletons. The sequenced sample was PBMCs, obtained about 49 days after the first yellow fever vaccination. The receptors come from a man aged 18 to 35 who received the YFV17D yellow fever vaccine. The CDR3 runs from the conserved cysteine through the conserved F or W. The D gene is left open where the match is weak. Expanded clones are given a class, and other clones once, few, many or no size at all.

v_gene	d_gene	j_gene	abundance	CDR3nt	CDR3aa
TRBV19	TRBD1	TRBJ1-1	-	TGTGCCAGTAGTGACGGACAGGGGGCGGGTGAAGCTTTCTTT	CASSDGQGAGEAFF
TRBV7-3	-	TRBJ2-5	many	TGTGCCAGCAGCGCGGGGGCACAAGAGACCCAGTACTTC	CASSAGAQETQYF
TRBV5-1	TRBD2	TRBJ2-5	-	TGCGCCAGCAGCTTGGCCCAGGGACTAGGAGAGACCCAGTACTTC	CASSLAQGLGETQYF
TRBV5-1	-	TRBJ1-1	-	TGCGCCAGCAGCTTAGGACATGCGGGTATGAACACTGAAGCTTTCTTT	CASSLGHAGMNTEAFF
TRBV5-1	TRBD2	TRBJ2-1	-	TGCGCCAGCAGCTTGAGGCGGGGGGGCTACAATGAGCAGTTCTTC	CASSLRRGGYNEQFF
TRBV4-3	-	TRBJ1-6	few	TGCGCCAGCAGCCAGCTCAGGGATTCACCCCTCCACTTT	CASSQLRDSPLHF
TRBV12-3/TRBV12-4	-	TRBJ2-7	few	TGTGCCAGCAGTTTAGCGGGACCTGCCTACGAGCAGTACTTC	CASSLAGPAYEQYF
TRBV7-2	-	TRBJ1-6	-	TGTGCCAGCAGCCCGAAGTTGAATAATTCACCCCTCCACTTT	CASSPKLNNSPLHF
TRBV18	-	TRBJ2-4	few	TGTGCCAGCTCACCGGGGTCAGGCGAAAACATTCAGTACTTC	CASSPGSGENIQYF
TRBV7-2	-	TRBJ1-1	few	TGTGCCAGCAGCTCTCTCCCGGCGGGAAACACTGAAGCTTTCTTT	CASSSLPAGNTEAFF
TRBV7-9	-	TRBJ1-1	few	TGTGCCAGCAGCGAGAGGGGGGCGGAAGCTTTCTTT	CASSERGAEAFF
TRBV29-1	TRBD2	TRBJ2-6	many	TGCAGCGTTGACAGCAGCGGGAGCTCTGGGGCCAACGTCCTGACTTTC	CSVDSSGSSGANVLTF
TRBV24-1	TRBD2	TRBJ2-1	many	TGTGCCACCAGTGCTAGCGGGGGGTCAAATGAGCAGTTCTTC	CATSASGGSNEQFF
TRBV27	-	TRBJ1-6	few	TGTGCCAGCAGTTTATCATGGTCCAGGGGAGGGGTTAATTCACCCCTCCACTTT	CASSLSWSRGGVNSPLHF
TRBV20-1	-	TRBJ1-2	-	TGCAGTGCTAACGTGAACTATGGCTACACCTTC	CSANVNYGYTF
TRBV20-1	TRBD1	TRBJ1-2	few	TGCAGTGCTAGAGCTTCGGGGACAGAAGCGGACTATGGCTACACCTTC	CSARASGTEADYGYTF
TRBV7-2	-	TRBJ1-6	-	TGTGCCAGCAGCTTCCCTATCCCCTCTTCACCCCTCCACTTT	CASSFPIPSSPLHF
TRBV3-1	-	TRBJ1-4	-	TGTGCCAGCAGCCAAGATCTAAACCGGCATGAAAAACTGTTTTTT	CASSQDLNRHEKLFF
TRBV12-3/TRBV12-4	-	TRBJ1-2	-	TGTGCCAGCAGTTTAGCGGCAGGACCTAACTATGGCTACACCTTC	CASSLAAGPNYGYTF
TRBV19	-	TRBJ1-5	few	TGTGCCAGTAGTCCAGCCTTTACCGGGAGAAAGAGGGATGAGCCCCAGCATTTT	CASSPAFTGRKRDEPQHF
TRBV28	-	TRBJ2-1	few	TGTGCCAGCAGTTTATTCGTCAGGCGGTCCTACAATGAGCAGTTCTTC	CASSLFVRRSYNEQFF
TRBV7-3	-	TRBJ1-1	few	TGTGCCAGCAGCTTTAGTAAGAACACTGAAGCTTTCTTT	CASSFSKNTEAFF
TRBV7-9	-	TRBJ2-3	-	TGTGCCAGCAGCTTTATGGCCCAGAGCGGTGGGACGCAGTATTTT	CASSFMAQSGGTQYF
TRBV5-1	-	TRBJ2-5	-	TGCGCCAGCAGCTTGAATTCAATTGCTGAGGAGACCCAGTACTTC	CASSLNSIAEETQYF
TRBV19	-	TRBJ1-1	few	TGTGCCAGTAGTATAGACTCCGGGACATTGAACACTGAAGCTTTCTTT	CASSIDSGTLNTEAFF
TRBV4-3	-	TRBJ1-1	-	TGCGCCAGCAGCCAAGCGGAGGGATGGGACACTGAAGCTTTCTTT	CASSQAEGWDTEAFF
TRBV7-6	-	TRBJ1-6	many	TGTGCCAGCAGCTTAGGAAACCGGGCCCTAAATTCACCCCTCCACTTT	CASSLGNRALNSPLHF
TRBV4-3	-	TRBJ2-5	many	TGCGCCAGCAGCCAAGCCCTCCCCGCAGGGGGGAGTAATACCCAGTACTTC	CASSQALPAGGSNTQYF
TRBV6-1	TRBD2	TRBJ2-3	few	TGTGCCAGCAGCCTGGGACTAGCCTCCGCAGATACGCAGTATTTT	CASSLGLASADTQYF
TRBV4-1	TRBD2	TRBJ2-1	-	TGCGCCAGCAGCCGTAGCGGGGGGGCCGTCAATGAGCAGTTCTTC	CASSRSGGAVNEQFF
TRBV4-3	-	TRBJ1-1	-	TGCGCCAGCAGCCTGGGAGCGCAAGAGGACACTGAAGCTTTCTTT	CASSLGAQEDTEAFF
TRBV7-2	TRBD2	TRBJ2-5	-	TGTGCCAGCAGCTTAGGGGGACTAGCGGGGACTACCCAGTACTTC	CASSLGGLAGTTQYF
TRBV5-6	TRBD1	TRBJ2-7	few	TGTGCCAGCAGCTTCGGGACAGAGCGCTACGAGCAGTACTTC	CASSFGTERYEQYF
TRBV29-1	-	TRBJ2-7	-	TGCAGAGTTGAAGTTCGGGCAGACGATCAGTACTTC	CRVEVRADDQYF
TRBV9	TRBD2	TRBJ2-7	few	TGTGCCAGCAGCGTGACTAGCGGGGCATCCTACGAGCAGTACTTC	CASSVTSGASYEQYF
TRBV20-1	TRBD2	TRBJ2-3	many	TGCAGTTTTAGCGGGATTGGCACAGATACGCAGTATTTT	CSFSGIGTDTQYF
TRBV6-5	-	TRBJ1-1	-	TGTGCCAGCAGTTACCGGCAGGAGAACACTGAAGCTTTCTTT	CASSYRQENTEAFF
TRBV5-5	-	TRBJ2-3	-	TGTGCCAGCAGCCCGTTGAGGGATACGCAGTATTTT	CASSPLRDTQYF
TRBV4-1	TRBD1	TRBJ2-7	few	TGCGCCAGCAGCCAAGCCGGGACAGGGGTCTACGAGCAGTACTTC	CASSQAGTGVYEQYF
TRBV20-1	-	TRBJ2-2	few	TGCAGTGCTAGGGCGGACACCGGGGAGCTGTTTTTT	CSARADTGELFF
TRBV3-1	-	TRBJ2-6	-	TGTGCCAGCTGCCACGGCTCGGGGGAGTCCTCTGGGGCCAACGTCCTGACTTTC	CASCHGSGESSGANVLTF
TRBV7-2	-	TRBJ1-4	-	TGTGCCAGCAGCGGGAGTGGAGTAAATGAAAAACTGTTTTTT	CASSGSGVNEKLFF